This T cell receptor (beta chain) comes out of a study of shared clonotypes between healthy human individuals. Points on this clone: Its specificity is not known.

The study's findings and limits: Naive CD4 clonotypes were shared across a handful of donors at about 5%.

Trimming cost V 3 bases and J 1 base; bases outside gene matches: 0. Germline loops: CDR1 SEHNR, CDR2 FQNEAQ (reference sequence). The CDR3 has 15 amino acids. Clones were read by immunoSEQ multiplex PCR, and TCRdb kept only the in-frame ones, dropping some. The data contain 2 million to 2.5 million clones, almost 96% of them singletons. Sequenced material: naive CD4+ T cells sorted from blood. The subset denotes: CD45RA+ positively selected. The clonotype was recovered from a man aged 18 to 29 in good health. V gene TRBV7-9 combines with J gene TRBJ2-2, with 9 bases identical to TRBD2. The CDR3 loop is CASSLREGNTGELFF. The CDR3 DNA is TGTGCCAGCAGCTTGCGGGAGGGGAACACCGGGGAGCTGTTTTTT. The entire variable domain, with the rest obtained from reference TRBV7-9 and TRBJ2-2, is as follows: DTGVSQNPRHKITKRGQNVTFRCDPISEHNRLYWYRQTLGQGPEFLTYFQNEAQLEKSRLLSDRFSAERPKGSFSTLEIQRTEQGDSAMYLCASSLREGNTGELFFGEGSRLTVL.